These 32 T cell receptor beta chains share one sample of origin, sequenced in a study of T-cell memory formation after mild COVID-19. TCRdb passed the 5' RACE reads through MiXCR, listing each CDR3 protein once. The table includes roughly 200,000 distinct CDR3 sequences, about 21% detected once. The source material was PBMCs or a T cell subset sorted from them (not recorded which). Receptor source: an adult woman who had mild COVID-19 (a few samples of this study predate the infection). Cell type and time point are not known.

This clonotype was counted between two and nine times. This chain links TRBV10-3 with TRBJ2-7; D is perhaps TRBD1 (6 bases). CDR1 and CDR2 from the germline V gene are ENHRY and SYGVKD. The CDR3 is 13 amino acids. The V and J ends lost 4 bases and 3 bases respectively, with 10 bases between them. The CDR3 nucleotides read TGTGCCATCAGTGCAGGGGCGGACTACGAGCAGTACTTC. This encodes CAISAGADYEQYF.

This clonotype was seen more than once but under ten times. As DNA, the CDR3 is TGTGCCATCCGAACTCCGGTTGGGATGGTGACCCAGTACTTC. Its translation is CAIRTPVGMVTQYF. The chain joins TRBV19 to TRBJ2-5; D gene unclear. Germline CDR1 reads LNHDA; CDR2 reads SQIVND (reference sequence). V was shortened by 10 bases and J by 7 bases, with 22 bases between the two germline ends. The CDR3 runs to 14 residues. Looking up the rest from reference TRBV19 and TRBJ2-5 gives the full variable domain: DGGITQSPKYLFRKEGQNVTLSCEQNLNHDAMYWYRQDPGQGLRLIYYSQIVNDFQKGDIAEGYSVSREKKESFPLTVTSAQKNPTAFYLCAIRTPVGMVTQYFGPGTRLLVL.

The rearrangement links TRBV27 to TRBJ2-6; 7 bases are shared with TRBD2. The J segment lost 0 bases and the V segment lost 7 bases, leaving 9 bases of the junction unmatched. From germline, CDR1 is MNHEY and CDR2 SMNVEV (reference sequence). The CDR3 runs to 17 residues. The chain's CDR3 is CASKSGGGVSGANVLTF. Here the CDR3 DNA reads TGTGCCAGCAAAAGCGGCGGGGGAGTCTCTGGGGCCAACGTCCTGACTTTC.

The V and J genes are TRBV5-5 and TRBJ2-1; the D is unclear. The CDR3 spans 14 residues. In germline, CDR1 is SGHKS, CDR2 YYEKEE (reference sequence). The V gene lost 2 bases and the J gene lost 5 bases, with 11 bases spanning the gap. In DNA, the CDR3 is TGTGCCAGCAGCTTTACGGTAGACCACAATGAGCAGTTCTTC. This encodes CASSFTVDHNEQFF.

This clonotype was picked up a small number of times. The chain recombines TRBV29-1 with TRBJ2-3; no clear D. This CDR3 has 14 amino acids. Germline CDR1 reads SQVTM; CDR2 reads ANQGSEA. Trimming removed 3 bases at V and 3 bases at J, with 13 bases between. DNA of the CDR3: TGCAGCGTTGAGGGTATCTCCCCGACAGATACGCAGTATTTT. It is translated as CSVEGISPTDTQYF.

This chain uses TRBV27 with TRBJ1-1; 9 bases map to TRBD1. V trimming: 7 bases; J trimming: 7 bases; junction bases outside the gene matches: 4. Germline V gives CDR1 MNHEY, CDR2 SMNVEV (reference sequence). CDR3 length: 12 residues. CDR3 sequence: CASKTGGLEAFF. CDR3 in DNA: TGTGCCAGCAAAACAGGGGGCCTTGAAGCTTTCTTT.

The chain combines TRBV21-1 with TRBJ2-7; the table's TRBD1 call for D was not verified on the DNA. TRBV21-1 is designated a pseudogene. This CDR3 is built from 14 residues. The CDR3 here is CASSKKPTGEEQYF. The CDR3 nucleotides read TGTGCCAGCAGCAAAAAGCCGACGGGGGAGGAGCAGTACTTC.

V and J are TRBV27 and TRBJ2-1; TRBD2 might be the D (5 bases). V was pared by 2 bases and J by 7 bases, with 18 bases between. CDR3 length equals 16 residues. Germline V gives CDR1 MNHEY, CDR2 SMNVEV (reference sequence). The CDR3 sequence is CASSLEPDYSGNEQFF. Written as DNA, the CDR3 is TGTGCCAGCAGTTTAGAGCCCGACTATTCTGGTAATGAGCAGTTCTTC.

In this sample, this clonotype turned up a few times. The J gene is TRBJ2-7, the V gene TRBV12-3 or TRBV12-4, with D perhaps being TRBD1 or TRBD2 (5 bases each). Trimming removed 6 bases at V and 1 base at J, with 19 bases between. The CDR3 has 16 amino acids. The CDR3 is CASSPVGELGSYEQYF. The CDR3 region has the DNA TGTGCCAGCAGCCCGGTGGGGGAATTGGGTTCCTACGAGCAGTACTTC.

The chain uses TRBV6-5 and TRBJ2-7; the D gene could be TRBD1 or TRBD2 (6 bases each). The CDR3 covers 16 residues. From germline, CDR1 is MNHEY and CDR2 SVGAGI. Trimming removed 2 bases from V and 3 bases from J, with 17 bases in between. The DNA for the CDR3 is TGTGCCAGCAGTTACCATACAGGTGGAGGGGGCTACGAGCAGTACTTC. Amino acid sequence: CASSYHTGGGGYEQYF.

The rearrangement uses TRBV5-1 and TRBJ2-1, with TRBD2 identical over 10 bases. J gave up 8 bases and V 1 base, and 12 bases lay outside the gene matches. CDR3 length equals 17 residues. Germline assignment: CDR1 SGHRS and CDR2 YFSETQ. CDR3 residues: CASSLRASGSIGDEQFF. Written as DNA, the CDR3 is TGCGCCAGCAGCTTGCGGGCTAGCGGGAGCATTGGGGATGAGCAGTTCTTC.

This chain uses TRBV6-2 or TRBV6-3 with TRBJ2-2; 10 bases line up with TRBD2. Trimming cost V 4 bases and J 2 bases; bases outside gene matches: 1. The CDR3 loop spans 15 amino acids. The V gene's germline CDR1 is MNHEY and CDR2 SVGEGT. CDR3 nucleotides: TGTGCCAGCAGTTTACTAGCGGGAAACACCGGGGAGCTGTTTTTT. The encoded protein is CASSLLAGNTGELFF.

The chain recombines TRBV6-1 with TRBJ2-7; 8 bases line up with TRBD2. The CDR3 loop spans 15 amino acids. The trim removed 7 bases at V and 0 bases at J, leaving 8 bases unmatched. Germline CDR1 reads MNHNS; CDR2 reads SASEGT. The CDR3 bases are TGTGCCAGCATCCCCGGGAGGGTACTCTCCTACGAGCAGTACTTC. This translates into CASIPGRVLSYEQYF.

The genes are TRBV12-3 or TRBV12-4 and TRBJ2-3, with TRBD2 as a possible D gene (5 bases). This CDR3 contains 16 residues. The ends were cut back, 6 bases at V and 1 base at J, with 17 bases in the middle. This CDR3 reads CASSPSPADGTDTQYF. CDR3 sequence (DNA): TGTGCCAGCAGCCCTAGCCCCGCGGACGGCACAGATACGCAGTATTTT.

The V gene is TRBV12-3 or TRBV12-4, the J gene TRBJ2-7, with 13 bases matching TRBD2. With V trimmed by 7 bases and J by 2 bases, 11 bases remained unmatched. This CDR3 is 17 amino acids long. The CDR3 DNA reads TGTGCCAGCACACCCCGACGGGGACTAGCGGGGACCTACGAGCAGTACTTC. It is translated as CASTPRRGLAGTYEQYF.

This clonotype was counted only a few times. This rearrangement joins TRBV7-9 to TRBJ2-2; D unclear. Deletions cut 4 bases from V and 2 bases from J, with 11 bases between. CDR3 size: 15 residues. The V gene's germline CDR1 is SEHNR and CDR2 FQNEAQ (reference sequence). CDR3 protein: CASSSFGLNTGELFF. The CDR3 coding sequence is TGTGCCAGCAGCTCCTTCGGGCTAAACACCGGGGAGCTGTTTTTT.

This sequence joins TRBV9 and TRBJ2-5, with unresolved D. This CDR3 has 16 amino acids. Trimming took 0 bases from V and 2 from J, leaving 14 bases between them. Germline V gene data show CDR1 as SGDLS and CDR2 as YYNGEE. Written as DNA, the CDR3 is TGTGCCAGCAGCGTAGATCTCTCGGGCCTTCAAGAGACCCAGTACTTC. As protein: CASSVDLSGLQETQYF.

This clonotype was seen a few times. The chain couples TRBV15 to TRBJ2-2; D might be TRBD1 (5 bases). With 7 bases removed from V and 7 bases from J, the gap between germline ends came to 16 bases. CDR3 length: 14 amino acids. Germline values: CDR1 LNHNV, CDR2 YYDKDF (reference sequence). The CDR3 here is CATIPAGNGGELFF. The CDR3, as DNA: TGTGCCACCATTCCGGCAGGGAACGGCGGGGAGCTGTTTTTT. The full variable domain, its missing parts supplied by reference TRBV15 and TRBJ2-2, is DAMVIQNPRYQVTQFGKPVTLSCSQTLNHNVMYWYQQKSSQAPKLLFHYYDKDFNNEADTPDNFQSRRPNTSFCFLDIRSPGLGDTAMYLCATIPAGNGGELFFGEGSRLTVL.

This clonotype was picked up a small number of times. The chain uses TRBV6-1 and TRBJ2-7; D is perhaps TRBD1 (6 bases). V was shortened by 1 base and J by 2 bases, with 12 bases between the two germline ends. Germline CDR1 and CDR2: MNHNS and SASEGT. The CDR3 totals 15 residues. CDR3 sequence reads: CASSEGQGIPYEQYF. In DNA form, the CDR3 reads TGTGCCAGCAGTGAAGGGCAGGGGATTCCCTACGAGCAGTACTTC.

CDR3 sequence reads: CASSPGSSANTEAFF. CDR3 nucleotide sequence: TGTGCCAGCAGCCCAGGAAGCAGTGCAAACACTGAAGCTTTCTTT. J is TRBJ1-1 and V is TRBV7-6; D not certain. The V end lost 5 bases, the J end lost 2 bases, and 15 bases lay between the germline ends. CDR3 size: 15 residues. The germline V gene has CDR1 SGHVS and CDR2 FNYEAQ.

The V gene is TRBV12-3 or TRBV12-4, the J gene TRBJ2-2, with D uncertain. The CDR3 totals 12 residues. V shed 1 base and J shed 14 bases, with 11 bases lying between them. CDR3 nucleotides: TGTGCCAGCAGTTTAGACCCCTGGGCCCTGTTTTTT. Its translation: CASSLDPWALFF.

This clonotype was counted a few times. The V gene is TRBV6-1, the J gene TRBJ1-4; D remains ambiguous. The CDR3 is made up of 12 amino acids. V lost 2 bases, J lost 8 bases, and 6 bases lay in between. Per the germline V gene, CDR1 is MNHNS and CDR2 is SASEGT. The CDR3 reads CASSEFGEKLFF. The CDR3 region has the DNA TGTGCCAGCAGTGAATTTGGGGAAAAACTGTTTTTT.

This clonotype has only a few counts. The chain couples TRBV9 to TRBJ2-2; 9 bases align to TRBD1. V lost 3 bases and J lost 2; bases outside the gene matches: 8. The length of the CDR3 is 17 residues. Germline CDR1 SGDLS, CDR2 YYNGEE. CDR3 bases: TGTGCCAGCAGCGATAACCGGGACAGGGAAAACACCGGGGAGCTGTTTTTT. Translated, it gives CASSDNRDRENTGELFF.

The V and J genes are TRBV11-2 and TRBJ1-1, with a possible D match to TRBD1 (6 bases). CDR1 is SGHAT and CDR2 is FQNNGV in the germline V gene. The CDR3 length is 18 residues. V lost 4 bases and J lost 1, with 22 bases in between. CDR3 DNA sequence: TGTGCCAGCAGCTCACTACTCGGGGGGGCGAGCGGGAACACTGAAGCTTTCTTT. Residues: CASSSLLGGASGNTEAFF.

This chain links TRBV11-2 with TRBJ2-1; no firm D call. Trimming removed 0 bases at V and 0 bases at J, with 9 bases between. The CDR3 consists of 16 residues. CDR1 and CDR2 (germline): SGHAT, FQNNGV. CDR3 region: CASSLEGYTSYNEQFF. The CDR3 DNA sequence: TGTGCCAGCAGCTTAGAAGGGTACACCTCCTACAATGAGCAGTTCTTC.

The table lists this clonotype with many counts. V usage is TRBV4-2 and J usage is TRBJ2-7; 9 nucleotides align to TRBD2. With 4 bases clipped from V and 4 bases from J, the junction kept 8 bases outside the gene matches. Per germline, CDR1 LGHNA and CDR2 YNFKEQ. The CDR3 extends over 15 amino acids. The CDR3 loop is CASSPLTSGLYEQYF. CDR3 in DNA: TGTGCCAGCAGCCCGCTGACTAGCGGACTTTACGAGCAGTACTTC.

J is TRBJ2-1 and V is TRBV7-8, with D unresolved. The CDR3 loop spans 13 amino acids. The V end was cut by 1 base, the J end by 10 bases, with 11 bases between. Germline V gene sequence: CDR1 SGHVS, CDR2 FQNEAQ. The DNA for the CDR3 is TGTGCCAGCAGCTTAGTCAAGGGATCGGAGCAGTTCTTC. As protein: CASSLVKGSEQFF.

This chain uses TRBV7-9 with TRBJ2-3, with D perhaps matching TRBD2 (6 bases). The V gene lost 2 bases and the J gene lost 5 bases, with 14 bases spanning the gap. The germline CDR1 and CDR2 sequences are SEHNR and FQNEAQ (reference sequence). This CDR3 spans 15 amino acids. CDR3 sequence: CASSLPTGVVDTQYF. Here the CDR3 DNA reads TGTGCCAGCAGCTTACCGACGGGGGTTGTAGATACGCAGTATTTT.

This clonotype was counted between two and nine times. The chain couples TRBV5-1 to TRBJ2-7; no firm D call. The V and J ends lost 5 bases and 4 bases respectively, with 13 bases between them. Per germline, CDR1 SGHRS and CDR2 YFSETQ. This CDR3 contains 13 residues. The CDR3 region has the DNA TGCGCCAGCAGTCCTCCCGTCGGGTACGAGCAGTACTTC. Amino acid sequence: CASSPPVGYEQYF.

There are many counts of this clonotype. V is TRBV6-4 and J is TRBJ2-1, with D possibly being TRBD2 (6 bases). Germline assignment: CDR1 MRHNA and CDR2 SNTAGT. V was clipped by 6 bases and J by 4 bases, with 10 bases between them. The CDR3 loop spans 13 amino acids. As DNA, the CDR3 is TGTGCCAGCAGCGGGGAGGAATACAATGAGCAGTTCTTC. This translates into CASSGEEYNEQFF.

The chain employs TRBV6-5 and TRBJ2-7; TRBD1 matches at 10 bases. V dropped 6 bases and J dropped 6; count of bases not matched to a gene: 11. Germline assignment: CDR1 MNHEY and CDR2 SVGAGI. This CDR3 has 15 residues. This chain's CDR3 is CASSVFLGQGLEQYF. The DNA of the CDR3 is TGTGCCAGCAGCGTCTTCCTGGGACAGGGGCTCGAGCAGTACTTC.

The CDR3 region is CASSQEVEAGGGEKLFF. The CDR3 region has the DNA TGCGCCAGCAGCCAAGAGGTGGAGGCAGGGGGAGGTGAAAAACTGTTTTTT. The V and J genes are TRBV4-1 and TRBJ1-4; 7 positions match TRBD1. J lost 7 bases, V lost 0 bases, and 11 bases had no gene match. This CDR3 region has 17 residues. Germline V gene lookup returns CDR1 MGHRA and CDR2 YSYEKL.